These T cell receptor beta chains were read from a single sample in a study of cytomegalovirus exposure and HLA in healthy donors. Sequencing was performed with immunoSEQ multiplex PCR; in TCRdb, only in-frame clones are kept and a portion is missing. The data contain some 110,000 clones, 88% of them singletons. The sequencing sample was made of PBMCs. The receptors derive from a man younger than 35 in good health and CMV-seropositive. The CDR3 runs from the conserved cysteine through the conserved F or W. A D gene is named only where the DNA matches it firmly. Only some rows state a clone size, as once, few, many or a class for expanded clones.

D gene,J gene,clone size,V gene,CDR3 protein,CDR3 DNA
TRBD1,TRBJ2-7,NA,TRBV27,CASSPKGTGYPSYEQYF,TGTGCCAGCAGTCCGAAAGGGACAGGTTATCCCTCCTACGAGCAGTACTTC
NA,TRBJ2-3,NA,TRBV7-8,CASSLVRYTDTQYF,TGTGCCAGCAGCTTAGTTCGGTACACAGATACGCAGTATTTT
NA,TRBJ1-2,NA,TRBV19,CASSILIRSEDYGYTF,TGTGCCAGTAGCATCCTTATACGCAGCGAGGACTATGGCTACACCTTC
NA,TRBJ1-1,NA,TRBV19,CASSKGVGTTEAFF,TGTGCCAGTAGCAAGGGGGTCGGAACCACTGAAGCTTTCTTT
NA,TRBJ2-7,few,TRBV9,CASSATGSYEQYF,TGTGCCAGCAGCGCAACAGGTTCCTACGAGCAGTACTTC
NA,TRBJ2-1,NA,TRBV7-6,CASSLGQGSYNEQFF,TGTGCCAGCAGCTTAGGGCAGGGCTCCTACAATGAGCAGTTCTTC
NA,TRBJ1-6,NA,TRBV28,CASSQTTTPLHF,TGTGCCAGCAGCCAAACTACAACACCCCTCCACTTT
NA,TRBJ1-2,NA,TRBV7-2,CASSSVLTYGYTF,TGTGCCAGCAGTTCGGTCCTGACTTATGGCTACACCTTC
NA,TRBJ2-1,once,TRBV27,CASSPGDSYSYNEQFF,TGTGCCAGCAGTCCCGGAGACAGCTACTCCTACAATGAGCAGTTCTTC
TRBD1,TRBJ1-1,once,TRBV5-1,CASSGQGLGAFF,TGCGCCAGCAGCGGACAGGGCCTCGGAGCTTTCTTT
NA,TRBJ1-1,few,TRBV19,CASSMGGLTEAFF,TGTGCCAGTAGTATGGGGGGGCTCACTGAAGCTTTCTTT
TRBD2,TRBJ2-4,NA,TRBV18,CASSPPGLAENIQYF,TGTGCCAGCTCACCTCCGGGACTAGCGGAAAACATTCAGTACTTC
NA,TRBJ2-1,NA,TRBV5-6,CASSLGGYNEQFF,TGTGCCAGCAGCTTGGGAGGGTACAATGAGCAGTTCTTC
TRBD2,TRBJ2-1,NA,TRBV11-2,CASSLGLAGGINEQFF,TGTGCCAGCAGCTTAGGCCTAGCGGGGGGAATCAATGAGCAGTTCTTC
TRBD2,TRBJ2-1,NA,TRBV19,CASSIWLAGVNEQFF,TGTGCCAGTAGTATTTGGCTAGCGGGGGTGAATGAGCAGTTCTTC
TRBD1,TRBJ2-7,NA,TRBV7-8,CASSLAGTGRYEQYF,TGTGCCAGCAGCTTAGCCGGGACAGGGCGCTACGAGCAGTACTTC
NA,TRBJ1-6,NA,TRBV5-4,CASSLRLGQGSSPLHF,TGTGCCAGCAGCTTGCGTTTGGGTCAGGGTAGCTCACCCCTCCACTTT
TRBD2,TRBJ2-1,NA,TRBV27,CASNSGLAGGNYNEQFF,TGTGCCAGCAACTCCGGACTAGCGGGGGGCAACTACAATGAGCAGTTCTTC